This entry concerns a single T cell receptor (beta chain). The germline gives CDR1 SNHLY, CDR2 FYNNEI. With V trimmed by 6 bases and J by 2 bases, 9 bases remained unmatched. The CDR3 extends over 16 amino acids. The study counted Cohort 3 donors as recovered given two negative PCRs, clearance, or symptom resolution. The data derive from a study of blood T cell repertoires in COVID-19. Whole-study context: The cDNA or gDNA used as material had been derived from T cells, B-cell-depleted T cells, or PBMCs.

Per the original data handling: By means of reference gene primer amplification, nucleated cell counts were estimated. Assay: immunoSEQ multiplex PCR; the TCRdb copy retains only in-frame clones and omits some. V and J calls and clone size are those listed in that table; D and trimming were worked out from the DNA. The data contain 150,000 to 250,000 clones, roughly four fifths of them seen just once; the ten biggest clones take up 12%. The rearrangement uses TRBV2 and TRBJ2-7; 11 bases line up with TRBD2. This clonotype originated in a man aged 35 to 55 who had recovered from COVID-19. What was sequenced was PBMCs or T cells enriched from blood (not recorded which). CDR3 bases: TGTGCCAGCAGAGCCTGGGGTAGCGGGAGGGCCTACGAGCAGTACGTC. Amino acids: CASRAWGSGRAYEQYV.